This T cell receptor beta chain was profiled in a study of early T cells in non-severe SARS-CoV-2 infection. Study background: From unsorted whole blood, bulk RNA was sequenced, and the chains remained unpaired.

This clonotype was found many times. Its antigen is not known. Findings and caveats of the study: Comparison of clonotypes with VDJdb favored anti-spike CD8 responses while missing private and CD4 specificities.

MiXCR was run by TCRdb on the 5' RACE reads, yielding one entry per CDR3 protein. The data show about 35,000 distinct CDR3 sequences, roughly 5.7% seen once. Material: whole blood. The receptor was isolated from an adult who was a healthcare worker with PCR-confirmed SARS-CoV-2 infection or an uninfected control (not recorded which).

DNA for the CDR3: TGTGCCAGCAAGACTGAGGACAGGCTGAACACCGGGGAGCTGTTTTTT. Its translation is CASKTEDRLNTGELFF. The V and J genes are TRBV6-5 and TRBJ2-2; TRBD1 agrees at 7 bases. V lost 7 bases and J lost 1; bases outside the gene matches: 9. Germline V lookup: CDR1 MNHEY, CDR2 SVGAGI. This CDR3 is 16 amino acids long.